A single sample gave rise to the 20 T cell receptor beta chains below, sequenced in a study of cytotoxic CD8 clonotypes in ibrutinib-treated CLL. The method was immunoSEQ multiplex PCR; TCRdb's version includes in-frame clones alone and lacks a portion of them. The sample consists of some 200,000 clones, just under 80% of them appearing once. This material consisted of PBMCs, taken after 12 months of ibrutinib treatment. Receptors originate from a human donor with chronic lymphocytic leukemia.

CDR3 amino acids: CASSEEPQGAYSTNEKLFF. As DNA, the CDR3 is TGTGCCAGCAGTGAAGAACCGCAGGGGGCCTATTCAACTAATGAAAAACTGTTTTTT. The rearrangement links TRBV6-1 to TRBJ1-4, with 8 bases identical to TRBD1. Trimming at V came to 1 base and at J to 0 bases, leaving 10 bases not matched to a gene. The CDR3 extends over 19 amino acids. Germline V gives CDR1 MNHNS, CDR2 SASEGT.

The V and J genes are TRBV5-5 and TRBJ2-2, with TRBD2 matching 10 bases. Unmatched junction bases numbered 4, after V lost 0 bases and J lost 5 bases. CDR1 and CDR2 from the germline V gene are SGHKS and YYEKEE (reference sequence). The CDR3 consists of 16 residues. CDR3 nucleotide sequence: TGTGCCAGCAGCTTGGCCCCTAGCGGGAGTACCGGGGAGCTGTTTTTT. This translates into CASSLAPSGSTGELFF.

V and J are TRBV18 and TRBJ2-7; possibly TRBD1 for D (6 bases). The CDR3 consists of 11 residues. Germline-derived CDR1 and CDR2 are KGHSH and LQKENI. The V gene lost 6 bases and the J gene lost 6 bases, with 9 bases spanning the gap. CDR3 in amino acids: CASSTGVEQYF. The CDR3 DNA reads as TGTGCCAGCTCGACAGGAGTCGAGCAGTACTTC.

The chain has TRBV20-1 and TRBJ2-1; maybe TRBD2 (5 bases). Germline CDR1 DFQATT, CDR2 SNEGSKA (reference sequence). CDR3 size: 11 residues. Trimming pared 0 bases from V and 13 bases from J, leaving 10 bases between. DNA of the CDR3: TGCAGTGCTAGAGATTGGGAGATCCAGTTCTTC. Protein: CSARDWEIQFF.

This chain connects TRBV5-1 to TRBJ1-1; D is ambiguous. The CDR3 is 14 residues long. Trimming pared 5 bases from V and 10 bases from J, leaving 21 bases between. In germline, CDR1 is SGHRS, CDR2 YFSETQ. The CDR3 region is CASRVDPSGSGAFF. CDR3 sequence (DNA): TGCGCCAGCAGAGTAGACCCATCCGGGTCCGGAGCTTTCTTT.

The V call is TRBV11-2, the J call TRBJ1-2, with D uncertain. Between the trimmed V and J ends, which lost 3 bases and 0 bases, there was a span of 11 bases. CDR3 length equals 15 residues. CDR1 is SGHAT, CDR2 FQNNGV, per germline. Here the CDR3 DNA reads TGTGCCAGCAGCTTTGGGTCCAGCTCTAACTATGGCTACACCTTC. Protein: CASSFGSSSNYGYTF.

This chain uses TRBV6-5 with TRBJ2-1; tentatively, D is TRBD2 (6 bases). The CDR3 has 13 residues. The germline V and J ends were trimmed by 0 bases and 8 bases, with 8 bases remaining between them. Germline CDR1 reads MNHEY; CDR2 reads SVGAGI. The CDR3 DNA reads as TGTGCCAGCAGTTACTCGGGGGGATATGAGCAGTTCTTC. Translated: CASSYSGGYEQFF.

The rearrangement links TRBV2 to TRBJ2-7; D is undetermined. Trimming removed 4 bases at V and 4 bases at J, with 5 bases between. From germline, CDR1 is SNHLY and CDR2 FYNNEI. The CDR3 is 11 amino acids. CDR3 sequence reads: CASSVQYEQYF. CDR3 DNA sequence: TGTGCCAGCAGTGTACAGTACGAGCAGTACTTC.

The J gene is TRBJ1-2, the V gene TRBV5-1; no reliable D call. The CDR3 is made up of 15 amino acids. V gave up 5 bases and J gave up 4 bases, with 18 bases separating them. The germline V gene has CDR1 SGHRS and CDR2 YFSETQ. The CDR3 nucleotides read TGCGCCAGCAGTCTTCGTGGGGAAGATTTCTATGGCTACACCTTC. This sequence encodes CASSLRGEDFYGYTF.

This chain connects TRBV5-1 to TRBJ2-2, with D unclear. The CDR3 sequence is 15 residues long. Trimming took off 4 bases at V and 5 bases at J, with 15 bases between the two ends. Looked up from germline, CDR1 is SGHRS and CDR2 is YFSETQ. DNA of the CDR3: TGCGCCAGCAGCCTGGGCGTATCGGAGACCGGGGAGCTGTTTTTT. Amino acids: CASSLGVSETGELFF.

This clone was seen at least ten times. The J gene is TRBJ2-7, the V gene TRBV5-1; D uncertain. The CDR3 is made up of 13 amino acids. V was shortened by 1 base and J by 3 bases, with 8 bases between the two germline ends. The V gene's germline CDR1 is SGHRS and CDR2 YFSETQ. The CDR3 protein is CASSLNTVYEQYF. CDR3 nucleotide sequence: TGCGCCAGCAGCTTGAACACGGTCTACGAGCAGTACTTC.

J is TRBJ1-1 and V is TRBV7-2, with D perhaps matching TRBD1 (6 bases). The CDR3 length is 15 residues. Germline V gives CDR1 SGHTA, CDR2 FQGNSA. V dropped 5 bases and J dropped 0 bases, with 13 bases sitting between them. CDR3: CASSPAGGLNTEAFF. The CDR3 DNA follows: TGTGCCAGCAGCCCAGCCGGGGGGCTGAACACTGAAGCTTTCTTT.

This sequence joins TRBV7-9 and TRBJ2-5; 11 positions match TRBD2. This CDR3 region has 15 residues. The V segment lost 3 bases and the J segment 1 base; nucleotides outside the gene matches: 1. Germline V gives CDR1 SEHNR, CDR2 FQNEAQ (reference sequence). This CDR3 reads CASSFTSGGQETQYF. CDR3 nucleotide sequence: TGTGCCAGCAGCTTCACTAGCGGGGGCCAAGAGACCCAGTACTTC.

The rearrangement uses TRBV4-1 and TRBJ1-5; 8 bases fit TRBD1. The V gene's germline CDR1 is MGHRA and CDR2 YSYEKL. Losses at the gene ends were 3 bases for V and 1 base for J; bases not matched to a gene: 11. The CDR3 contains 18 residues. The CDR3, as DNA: TGCGCCAGCAGCCATGGACAGGGTGGGGTAATCAGCAATCAGCCCCAGCATTTT. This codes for CASSHGQGGVISNQPQHF.

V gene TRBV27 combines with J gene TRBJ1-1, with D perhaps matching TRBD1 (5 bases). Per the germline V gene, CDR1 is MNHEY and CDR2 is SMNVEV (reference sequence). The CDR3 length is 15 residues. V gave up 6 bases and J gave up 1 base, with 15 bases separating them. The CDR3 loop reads CASRTDSGWNTEAFF. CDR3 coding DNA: TGTGCCAGCAGAACCGACAGTGGATGGAACACTGAAGCTTTCTTT.

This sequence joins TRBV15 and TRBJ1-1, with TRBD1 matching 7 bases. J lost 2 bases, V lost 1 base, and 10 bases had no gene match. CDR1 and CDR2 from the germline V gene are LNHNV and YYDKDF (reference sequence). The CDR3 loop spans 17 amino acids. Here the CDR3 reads CATSRGTGLIINTEAFF. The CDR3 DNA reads TGTGCCACCAGCAGAGGGACAGGTCTAATTATTAACACTGAAGCTTTCTTT.

CDR3 in amino acids: CASSRTSGTGFGGYTF. The CDR3 DNA reads as TGTGCCAGCAGCCGGACTTCCGGGACAGGGTTTGGTGGCTACACCTTC. The chain carries TRBV5-6 and TRBJ1-2, with TRBD1 matching over 9 bases. Germline CDR1 and CDR2: SGHDT and YYEEEE. J was trimmed by 7 bases and V by 4 bases; bases with no gene match: 14. This CDR3 comprises 16 residues.

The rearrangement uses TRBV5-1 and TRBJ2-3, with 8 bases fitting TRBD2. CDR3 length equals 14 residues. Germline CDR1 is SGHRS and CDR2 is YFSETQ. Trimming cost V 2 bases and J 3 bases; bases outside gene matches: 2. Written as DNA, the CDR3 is TGCGCCAGCAGCTTAGGACTAGCTACAGATACGCAGTATTTT. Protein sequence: CASSLGLATDTQYF.

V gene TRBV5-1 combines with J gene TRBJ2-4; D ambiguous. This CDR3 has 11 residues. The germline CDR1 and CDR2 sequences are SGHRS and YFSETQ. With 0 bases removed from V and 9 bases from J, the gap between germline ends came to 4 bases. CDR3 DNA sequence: TGCGCCAGCAGCTTGGACGGCATTCAGTACTTC. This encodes CASSLDGIQYF.

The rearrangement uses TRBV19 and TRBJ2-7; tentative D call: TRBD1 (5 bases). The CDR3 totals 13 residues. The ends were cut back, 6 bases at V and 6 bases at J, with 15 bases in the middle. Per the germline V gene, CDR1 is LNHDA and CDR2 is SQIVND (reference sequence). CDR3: CASRRIQGSEQYF. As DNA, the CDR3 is TGTGCCAGTAGGAGGATTCAGGGTTCCGAGCAGTACTTC.